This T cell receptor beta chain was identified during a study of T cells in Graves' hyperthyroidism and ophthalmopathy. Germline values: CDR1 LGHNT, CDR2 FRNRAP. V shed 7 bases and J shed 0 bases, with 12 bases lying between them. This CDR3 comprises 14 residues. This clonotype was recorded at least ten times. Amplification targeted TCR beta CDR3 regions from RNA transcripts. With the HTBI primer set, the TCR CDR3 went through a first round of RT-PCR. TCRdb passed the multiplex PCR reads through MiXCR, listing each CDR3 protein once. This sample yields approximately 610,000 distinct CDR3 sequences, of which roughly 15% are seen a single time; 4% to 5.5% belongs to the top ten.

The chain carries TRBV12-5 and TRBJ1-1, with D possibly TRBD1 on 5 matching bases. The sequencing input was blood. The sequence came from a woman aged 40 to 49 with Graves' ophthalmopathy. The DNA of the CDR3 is TGTGCTAGTGCCCGGACACCTCTGAACACTGAAGCTTTCTTT. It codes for CASARTPLNTEAFF.